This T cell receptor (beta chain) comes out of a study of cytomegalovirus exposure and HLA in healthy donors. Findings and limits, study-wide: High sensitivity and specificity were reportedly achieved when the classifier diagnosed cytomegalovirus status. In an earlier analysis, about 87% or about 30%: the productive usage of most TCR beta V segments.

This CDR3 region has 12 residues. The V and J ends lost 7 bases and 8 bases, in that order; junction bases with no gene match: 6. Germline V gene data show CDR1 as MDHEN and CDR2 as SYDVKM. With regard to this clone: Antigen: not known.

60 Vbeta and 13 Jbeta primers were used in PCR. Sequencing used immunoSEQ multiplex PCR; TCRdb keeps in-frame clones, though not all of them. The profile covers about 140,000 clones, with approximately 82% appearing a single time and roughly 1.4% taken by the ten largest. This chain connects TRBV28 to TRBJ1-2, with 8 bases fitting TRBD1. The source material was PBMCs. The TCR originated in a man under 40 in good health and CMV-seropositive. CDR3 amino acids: CASTQGARGYTF. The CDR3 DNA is TGTGCCAGCACCCAGGGGGCGCGGGGCTACACCTTC.